These 26 T cell receptor beta chains were sequenced from one sample in a study of blood T cell repertoires in COVID-19 (dated by TCRdb to about 2020). The library was prepared using the immunoSEQ multiplex PCR assay. In TCRdb, the immuneACCESS table is reduced to in-frame sequences with V and J assigned. These tables do not hold every clone; where another copy was compared, an unresolved V gene accounts for under half, and the others remain unexplained. For this sample the table gives 100,000 to 150,000 clones, of which around three quarters were detected only once. Of the sample, approximately 35% is held by the ten largest clones. The sample consisted of peripheral blood. Every receptor here comes from a man aged 35-49 years with active or convalescent COVID-19.

About this clone itself: This same CDR3 is encoded by further DNA sequences in the sample. The rearrangement joins TRBV5-1 to TRBJ2-7; 9 bases are a match to TRBD2. In germline, CDR1 is SGHRS, CDR2 YFSETQ. There are 15 residues in the CDR3. V trimming: 0 bases; J trimming: 4 bases; junction bases outside the gene matches: 5. The CDR3 DNA sequence: TGCGCCAGCAGCTTGGGCGCGGGGGGGCCGTACGAGCAGTACTTC. Translation gives CASSLGAGGPYEQYF. Drawing the rest from reference TRBV5-1 and TRBJ2-7, the complete variable domain is KAGVTQTPRYLIKTRGQQVTLSCSPISGHRSVSWYQQTPGQGLQFLFEYFSETQRNKGNFPGRFSGRQFSNSRSEMNVSTLELGDSALYLCASSLGAGGPYEQYFGPGTRLTVT.

This clone was found once. J is TRBJ2-1 and V is TRBV9, with 7 bases fitting TRBD2. The CDR3 runs to 15 residues. With 4 bases clipped from V and 0 bases from J, the junction kept 4 bases outside the gene matches. The germline V gene encodes CDR1 SGDLS and CDR2 YYNGEE. The CDR3 loop is CASSSSGASYNEQFF. The CDR3 nucleotides are TGTGCCAGCAGCTCGAGCGGGGCCTCCTACAATGAGCAGTTCTTC.

V usage is TRBV6-2 or TRBV6-3 and J usage is TRBJ1-1, with unresolved D. Germline V gene sequence: CDR1 MNHEY, CDR2 SVGEGT. V lost 2 bases and J 0 bases, leaving 13 bases between the germline ends. The CDR3 has 16 amino acids. CDR3 sequence (DNA): TGTGCCAGCAGTTACGACACAGTTCCCATGAACACTGAAGCTTTCTTT. Its protein product is CASSYDTVPMNTEAFF.

The V gene is TRBV20-1, the J gene TRBJ2-5; TRBD2 aligns across 8 bases. This CDR3 contains 15 residues. V dropped 3 bases and J dropped 2; count of bases not matched to a gene: 8. CDR1 and CDR2 (germline): DFQATT, SNEGSKA (reference sequence). The CDR3 region is CSASLRLAIQETQYF. The CDR3 DNA reads TGCAGTGCTAGTTTGAGACTAGCGATACAAGAGACCCAGTACTTC.

The chain joins TRBV12-3 or TRBV12-4 to TRBJ1-1, with D perhaps TRBD1 (5 bases). V gave up 11 bases and J gave up 5 bases, with 12 bases separating them. The CDR3 is made up of 11 amino acids. CDR3 loop: CASWRGTEAFF. The CDR3 nucleotides read TGTGCCTCTTGGCGGGGGACTGAAGCTTTCTTT.

The chain uses TRBV5-5 and TRBJ2-3; 9 positions match TRBD2. CDR3 length: 15 residues. The junction had 6 bases not matched to a gene; V was cut back by 2 bases and J by 5 bases. Germline V gene data show CDR1 as SGHKS and CDR2 as YYEKEE (reference sequence). The CDR3 region is CASSFISGGEDTQYF. The CDR3 coding sequence is TGTGCCAGCAGCTTTATTAGCGGGGGAGAAGATACGCAGTATTTT.

V is TRBV6-5 and J is TRBJ1-2; unclear D gene. Germline V gene data show CDR1 as MNHEY and CDR2 as SVGAGI. The CDR3 contains 12 residues. Trimming took 7 bases from V and 3 from J, leaving 9 bases between them. The CDR3 protein is CASTVGDYGYTF. The DNA of the CDR3 is TGTGCCAGCACAGTCGGAGACTATGGCTACACCTTC.

The chain uses TRBV2 and TRBJ2-1; the match to TRBD2 covers 9 bases. Germline V gene sequence: CDR1 SNHLY, CDR2 FYNNEI. V trimming: 4 bases; J trimming: 0 bases; junction bases outside the gene matches: 1. CDR3 size: 15 residues. The CDR3 protein is CASSATSGSYNEQFF. The CDR3 region has the DNA TGTGCCAGCAGTGCGACTAGCGGCTCCTACAATGAGCAGTTCTTC.

This chain joins TRBV7-6 and TRBJ2-5, with D unresolved. V lost 2 bases, J lost 3 bases, and 7 bases lay in between. The length of the CDR3 is 13 residues. The germline gives CDR1 SGHVS, CDR2 FNYEAQ. CDR3 region: CASSLMAEETQYF. As DNA, the CDR3 is TGTGCCAGCAGCTTAATGGCAGAAGAGACCCAGTACTTC.

The rearrangement uses TRBV9 and TRBJ1-4; no firm D call. CDR1 is SGDLS and CDR2 is YYNGEE in the germline V gene. The CDR3 spans 15 residues. V shed 4 bases and J shed 3 bases, with 13 bases lying between them. The CDR3 region has the DNA TGTGCCAGCAGCTTACACCGGAGGGCTAATGAAAAACTGTTTTTT. It encodes CASSLHRRANEKLFF.

The chain is built from TRBV2 and TRBJ1-1; D remains ambiguous. The CDR3 consists of 13 residues. The V gene's germline CDR1 is SNHLY and CDR2 FYNNEI. With 2 bases removed from V and 1 base from J, the gap between germline ends came to 5 bases. CDR3 nucleotides: TGTGCCAGCAGTGAACAGGCGAACACTGAAGCTTTCTTT. This sequence encodes CASSEQANTEAFF. The entire variable domain, with the rest obtained from reference TRBV2 and TRBJ1-1, is as follows: EPEVTQTPSHQVTQMGQEVILRCVPISNHLYFYWYRQILGQKVEFLVSFYNNEISEKSEIFDDQFSVERPDGSNFTLKIRSTKLEDSAMYFCASSEQANTEAFFGQGTRLTVV.

The J gene is TRBJ1-2, the V gene TRBV18; D may be TRBD1 (5 bases). Trimming left V 3 bases short and J 3 bases short, with 11 bases between. In germline, CDR1 is KGHSH, CDR2 LQKENI. The CDR3 extends over 14 amino acids. CDR3 residues: CASSPRGGDYGYTF. In DNA form, the CDR3 reads TGTGCCAGCTCACCGCGGGGGGGGGACTATGGCTACACCTTC.

The V call is TRBV10-3, the J call TRBJ1-3, with a tentative D call TRBD1 (6 bases). Germline V gene sequence: CDR1 ENHRY, CDR2 SYGVKD. V lost 5 bases, J lost 0 bases, and 17 bases lay in between. The CDR3 covers 17 residues. The CDR3 DNA reads TGTGCCATCAGTACGTCAAAGGGGGGGGTCTCTGGAAACACCATATATTTT. Translation gives CAISTSKGGVSGNTIYF.

The chain joins TRBV7-8 to TRBJ1-1; D possibly corresponds to TRBD1 (5 bases). V was trimmed by 5 bases and J by 1 base, leaving 14 bases between them. This CDR3 has 15 residues. Per germline, CDR1 SGHVS and CDR2 FQNEAQ. CDR3 in amino acids: CASSPPGHRNTEAFF. DNA of the CDR3: TGTGCCAGCAGCCCCCCCGGACACCGGAACACTGAAGCTTTCTTT.

This clone was seen more than once but under ten times. The chain has TRBV7-8 and TRBJ1-1; 9 nucleotides agree with TRBD1. The germline V gene encodes CDR1 SGHVS and CDR2 FQNEAQ. V was pared by 7 bases and J by 4 bases, with 10 bases of the junction left unmatched. CDR3 size: 15 residues. CDR3 protein: CASIQNTGGGTEAFF. CDR3 sequence (DNA): TGTGCCAGCATCCAAAACACAGGGGGCGGCACTGAAGCTTTCTTT. The full variable domain, completed using reference TRBV7-8 and TRBJ1-1, is GAGVSQSPRYKVAKRGQDVALRCDPISGHVSLFWYQQALGQGPEFLTYFQNEAQLDKSGLPSDRFFAERPEGSVSTLKIQRTQQEDSAVYLCASIQNTGGGTEAFFGQGTRLTVV.

The rearrangement links TRBV7-8 to TRBJ1-5, with D unclear. The CDR3 contains 12 residues. Trimming left V 3 bases short and J 6 bases short, with 6 bases between. CDR1 SGHVS and CDR2 FQNEAQ come from the germline V gene. The CDR3 is CASSFRGQPQHF. CDR3 nucleotides: TGTGCCAGCAGCTTCCGGGGTCAGCCCCAGCATTTT.

The rearrangement links TRBV5-1 to TRBJ1-3; no clear D. V was pared by 2 bases and J by 2 bases, with 8 bases between. From germline, CDR1 is SGHRS and CDR2 YFSETQ. The CDR3 runs to 14 residues. The CDR3 sequence is CASSFGLAGNTIYF. The CDR3 DNA reads as TGCGCCAGCAGCTTCGGTCTCGCTGGAAACACCATATATTTT.

The rearrangement joins TRBV5-1 to TRBJ2-1, with D tentatively TRBD1 (6 bases). V shed 4 bases and J shed 0 bases, with 14 bases lying between them. Germline V CDR1 and CDR2: SGHRS, YFSETQ. This CDR3 contains 16 residues. The CDR3 region is CASSPRGISSYNEQFF. The CDR3 DNA follows: TGCGCCAGCAGCCCTAGGGGGATTAGCTCCTACAATGAGCAGTTCTTC.

The J gene is TRBJ1-2, the V gene TRBV5-1; D remains ambiguous. The germline V gene has CDR1 SGHRS and CDR2 YFSETQ. The V gene lost 2 bases and the J gene lost 1 base, with 9 bases spanning the gap. CDR3 length: 14 amino acids. Here the CDR3 reads CASSFGDNNYGYTF. The CDR3 DNA reads as TGCGCCAGCAGCTTCGGTGATAATAACTATGGCTACACCTTC.

J is TRBJ2-7 and V is TRBV5-4; 9 nucleotides agree with TRBD1. Germline trimming cut 1 base from V and 4 bases from J; bases unmatched to any gene: 3. The CDR3 is 14 amino acids. Germline CDR1 is SGHNT and CDR2 is YYREEE (reference sequence). The CDR3 bases are TGTGCCAGCAGCTTGATCGGGACAGGGTACGAGCAGTACTTC. Protein product: CASSLIGTGYEQYF.

The rearrangement uses TRBV28 and TRBJ1-1, with a possible D match to TRBD1 (5 bases). The CDR3 has 12 amino acids. V dropped 4 bases and J dropped 5 bases, with 8 bases sitting between them. Per germline, CDR1 MDHEN and CDR2 SYDVKM. The CDR3 sequence is CASSWGRTEAFF. The CDR3 nucleotides read TGTGCCAGCAGTTGGGGGAGGACTGAAGCTTTCTTT.

The V gene is TRBV15, the J gene TRBJ2-7; D is undetermined. This CDR3 contains 15 residues. Germline V lookup: CDR1 LNHNV, CDR2 YYDKDF (reference sequence). V lost 3 bases and J 0 bases, leaving 12 bases between the germline ends. CDR3: CATSRGSLISYEQYF. The DNA of the CDR3 is TGTGCCACCAGCAGGGGCAGCCTAATCTCCTACGAGCAGTACTTC.

V gene TRBV11-1 combines with J gene TRBJ2-5; 8 nucleotides line up with TRBD2. The CDR3 covers 13 residues. V lost 3 bases to trimming and J lost 4 bases; unmatched junction nucleotides: 1. Germline CDR1 is SGHAT and CDR2 is FQDESV (reference sequence). The CDR3 loop reads CASSFLAGETQYF. CDR3 sequence (DNA): TGTGCCAGCAGCTTCCTAGCGGGAGAGACCCAGTACTTC.

The V call is TRBV7-2, the J call TRBJ1-2, with 10 bases that match TRBD1. Germline trimming cut 4 bases from V and 8 bases from J; bases unmatched to any gene: 10. This CDR3 comprises 15 residues. Germline V gene data show CDR1 as SGHTA and CDR2 as FQGNSA. The CDR3 here is CASSSRDRGAWGYTF. The CDR3, as DNA: TGTGCCAGCAGCTCCCGGGACAGGGGCGCCTGGGGCTACACCTTC.

The chain recombines TRBV7-9 with TRBJ1-1, with TRBD1 matching over 7 bases. The length of the CDR3 is 15 residues. Germline CDR1 is SEHNR and CDR2 is FQNEAQ (reference sequence). Trimming at V came to 5 bases and at J to 2 bases, leaving 8 bases not matched to a gene. This CDR3 reads CASSPQGGGNTEAFF. CDR3 nucleotides: TGTGCCAGCAGCCCTCAGGGGGGAGGTAACACTGAAGCTTTCTTT. Filled out from reference TRBV7-9 and TRBJ1-1, the complete variable domain reads DTGVSQNPRHKITKRGQNVTFRCDPISEHNRLYWYRQTLGQGPEFLTYFQNEAQLEKSRLLSDRFSAERPKGSFSTLEIQRTEQGDSAMYLCASSPQGGGNTEAFFGQGTRLTVV.

The gene calls are TRBV29-1 and TRBJ1-2; D perhaps matches TRBD1 (6 bases). CDR3 length: 13 amino acids. Germline V gene sequence: CDR1 SQVTM, CDR2 ANQGSEA. Between the trimmed V and J ends, which lost 4 bases and 2 bases, there was a span of 11 bases. CDR3 coding DNA: TGCAGCGTTGGGACAGACACAAACTATGGCTACACCTTC. This codes for CSVGTDTNYGYTF.